Below, one TCR beta chain is given with its context. The antigen is undetermined. The V gene lost 5 bases and the J gene lost 12 bases, with 17 bases spanning the gap. This CDR3 contains 12 residues. Germline V gene lookup returns CDR1 LGHNA and CDR2 YNFKEQ. This sample was included in a study of identifying expanded T cells in peripheral blood. No infections or other immune events were documented during collection. Measured with immunoSEQ multiplex PCR; TCRdb has only the in-frame clones, and not every one. The sample has approximately 110,000 clones, 85% to 90% seen once; the top ten hold about 17%. General study points: Differentially abundant clones: around 1.2 between replicates, around 16 at roughly 15 days, around 19 at four. Two-week clone count variance significantly increased as total template count grew.

Input material: blood. This clonotype was sampled from a person aged 18-70 years in good health. This chain joins TRBV4-2 and TRBJ2-7; TRBD1 is a possible D gene (6 bases). CDR3 protein: CASSYQQGFRYF. In nucleotides, the CDR3 is TGTGCCAGCAGCTATCAACAGGGCTTTCGGTACTTC.